This T cell receptor (beta chain) was recovered during a study of T cell responses to AZD1222 COVID-19 vaccine. Study-level information: Timing groups of about 4 and about 12 weeks for second doses were pooled. Study results and caveats: Clonal diversity may have been underestimated, and the donors were mostly white British, with more females than males. At baseline, seropositivity was found in only six AZD1222 recipients.

J gave up 4 bases and V 2 bases, and 6 bases lay outside the gene matches. CDR1 is SNHLY, CDR2 FYNNEI, per germline. The CDR3 totals 15 residues. Clones were sequenced by immunoSEQ multiplex PCR, and TCRdb holds only the in-frame ones, with some missing. The table has about 86,000 clones, roughly 80% seen once. Regarding this clone: Its antigen is not known.

V is TRBV2 and J is TRBJ2-5; TRBD1 matches 8 bases. The sequencing used peripheral blood, collected on day 0 of AZD1222 vaccination. This clonotype was obtained from an adult in good health. The CDR3 DNA reads as TGTGCCAGCAGTGAACAGGGGGCAGGGGGAGAGACCCAGTACTTC. Protein product: CASSEQGAGGETQYF.